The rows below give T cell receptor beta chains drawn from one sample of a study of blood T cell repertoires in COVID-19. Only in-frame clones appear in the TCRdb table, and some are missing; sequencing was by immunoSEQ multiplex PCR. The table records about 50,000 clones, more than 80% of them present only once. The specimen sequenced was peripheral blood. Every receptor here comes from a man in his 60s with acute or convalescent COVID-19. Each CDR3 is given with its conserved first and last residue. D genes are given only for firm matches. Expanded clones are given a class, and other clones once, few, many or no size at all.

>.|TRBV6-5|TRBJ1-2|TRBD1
TGTGCCAGCATCCGGGACAGGGTATCAAAGGGCTACACCTTC
CASIRDRVSKGYTF
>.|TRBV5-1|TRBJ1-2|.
TGCGCCAGCAGCTGGGAGACAGGTAACGATGGCTACACCTTC
CASSWETGNDGYTF
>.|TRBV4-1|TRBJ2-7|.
TGCGCCAGCAGCCCGCGGGACGGAACCTACGAGCAGTACTTC
CASSPRDGTYEQYF
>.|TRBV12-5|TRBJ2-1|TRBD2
TGTGCTAGTGGTTTGCCCCGGGGGGGCCGGAATGAGCAGTTCTTC
CASGLPRGGRNEQFF
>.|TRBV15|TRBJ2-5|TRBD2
TGTGCCACCAGTCCTCCCCTAGCGGGGGGCAGGGAGACCCAGTACTTC
CATSPPLAGGRETQYF
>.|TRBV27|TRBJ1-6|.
TGTGCCAGCAACCCCAAGGGAGGGTATAATTCACCCCTCCACTTT
CASNPKGGYNSPLHF
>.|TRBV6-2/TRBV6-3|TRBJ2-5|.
TGTGCCAGCAGTTATAGACAGCCGAAACAAGAGACCCAGTACTTC
CASSYRQPKQETQYF
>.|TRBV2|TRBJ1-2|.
TGTGCCAGCAGTGATGGGGCAGCATATGGCTACACCTTC
CASSDGAAYGYTF
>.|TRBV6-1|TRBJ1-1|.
TGTGCCAGCAGTTACGCGGGGGATGCTTTCTTT
CASSYAGDAFF
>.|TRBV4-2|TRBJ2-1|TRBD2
TGTGCCAGCAGCCCCCGGGGTAGCGGGGGGGCCGGCAATGAGCAGTTCTTC
CASSPRGSGGAGNEQFF
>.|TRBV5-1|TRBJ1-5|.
TGCGCCAGCAGAGAAGGGGACAATCAGCCCCAGCATTTT
CASREGDNQPQHF
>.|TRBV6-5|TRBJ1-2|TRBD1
TGTGCCACCTATAGACAGGGTAAAGGACTTGGCTACACCTTC
CATYRQGKGLGYTF
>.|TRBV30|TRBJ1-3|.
TGTGCCTGGAGTGTACAGGGCATATACTCTGGAAACACCATATATTTT
CAWSVQGIYSGNTIYF
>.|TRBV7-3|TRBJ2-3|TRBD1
TGTGCCAGCAGCTTACAGGGGGGCACAGATACGCAGTATTTT
CASSLQGGTDTQYF
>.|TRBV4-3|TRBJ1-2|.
TGCGCCAGCAGTCCCTACGTACAGGGCTACTATGGCTACACCTTC
CASSPYVQGYYGYTF
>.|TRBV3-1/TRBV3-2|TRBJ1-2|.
TGTGCCAGCAGCCAAGGGGAAGGAGGGACCTATGGCTACACCTTC
CASSQGEGGTYGYTF
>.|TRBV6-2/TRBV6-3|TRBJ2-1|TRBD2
TGTGCCAGCAGTGTGGGAGGGGCATGGAATGAGCAGTTCTTC
CASSVGGAWNEQFF
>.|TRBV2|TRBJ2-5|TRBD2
TGTGCCAGCAGAGCGGGGGTCATACAAGAGACCCAGTACTTC
CASRAGVIQETQYF
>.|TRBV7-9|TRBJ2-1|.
TGTGCCAGCAGCAGTAGGACTGGTAACAATGAGCAGTTCTTC
CASSSRTGNNEQFF
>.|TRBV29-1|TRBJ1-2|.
TGCAGCGTTGAAACTAGGGTCCCCGGTTACTATGGCTACACCTTC
CSVETRVPGYYGYTF
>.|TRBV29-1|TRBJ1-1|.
TGCAGCGTTGATGGCCGTAACACTGAAGCTTTCTTT
CSVDGRNTEAFF
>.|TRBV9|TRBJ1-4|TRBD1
TGTGCCAGCAGCAGACAGGGGACTAATGAAAAACTGTTTTTT
CASSRQGTNEKLFF
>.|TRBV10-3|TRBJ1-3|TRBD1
TGTGCCATCAGGGACCCCCAGGGGGCTGCAGGAAACACCATATATTTT
CAIRDPQGAAGNTIYF
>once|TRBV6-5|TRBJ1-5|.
TGTGCCAGCAGTTACTCCGGGTTTAGCAATCAGCCCCAGCATTTT
CASSYSGFSNQPQHF
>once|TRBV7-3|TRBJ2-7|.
TGTGCCAGCAGCTTAGGGGTAGCGCCAGGCGAGCAGTACTTC
CASSLGVAPGEQYF
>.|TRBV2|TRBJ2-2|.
TGTGCCAGCAGTGGGGGACCGGGACTCGCCACGAACACCGGGGAGCTGTTTTTT
CASSGGPGLATNTGELFF
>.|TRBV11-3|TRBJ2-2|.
TGTGCCAGCAGCTTATCGGCGACGACGGGCACCGGGGAGCTGTTTTTT
CASSLSATTGTGELFF
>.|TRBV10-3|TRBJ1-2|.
TGTGCCATCACTCCGACCACAGGAAACTATGGCTACACCTTC
CAITPTTGNYGYTF
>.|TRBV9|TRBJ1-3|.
TGTGCCAGCAGCATTACAACAGGATCCTCTGGAAACACCATATATTTT
CASSITTGSSGNTIYF
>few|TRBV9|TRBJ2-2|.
TGTGCCAGCAGCGTACCCGGGGAGGACACCGGGGAGCTGTTTTTT
CASSVPGEDTGELFF
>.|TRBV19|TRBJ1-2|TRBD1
TGTGCCAGTAGTATAGGAACCGCACAGGGGGCGCGAGGCTACACCTTC
CASSIGTAQGARGYTF
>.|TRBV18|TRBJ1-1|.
TGTGCCAGCTCATACGGGGGAAAGGGGACTGAAGCTTTCTTT
CASSYGGKGTEAFF
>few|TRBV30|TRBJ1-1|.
TGTGCCTGGAGTGTAAACATTAACACTGAAGCTTTCTTT
CAWSVNINTEAFF
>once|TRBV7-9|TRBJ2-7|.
TGTGCCAGCAGCTTAACGACAACAGGGAAAACCTACGAGCAGTACTTC
CASSLTTTGKTYEQYF
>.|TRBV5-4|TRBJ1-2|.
TGTGCCAGCAGCTTATATGGCAGGGAAGGAGGCTACACCTTC
CASSLYGREGGYTF